One and the same sample provided the 31 T cell receptor beta chains below, sequenced in a study of a mutant IDH1 vaccine in newly diagnosed glioma. The time point denotes: week 11, during vaccination. Every vaccination contained 300 ug of the mutant IDH1 20-mer peptide and was paired with topical imiquimod. Sequencing was performed with immunoSEQ multiplex PCR; in TCRdb, only in-frame clones are kept and a portion is missing. Among 50,000 to 60,000 clones, 91% were seen once, and the ten largest hold around 2.4%. These TCRs' antigens remain unknown. The input for sequencing was PBMCs, taken from a glioma patient whose treatment included an IDH1 peptide vaccine. The source of these receptors is a man between 45 and 60 years old with glioma.

The chain employs TRBV11-2 and TRBJ2-5; D is perhaps TRBD2 (5 bases). CDR3 length equals 13 residues. Germline assignment: CDR1 SGHAT and CDR2 FQNNGV. Trimming took off 3 bases at V and 7 bases at J, with 12 bases between the two ends. CDR3 residues: CASSLGSAGTQYF. The CDR3 DNA follows: TGTGCCAGCAGCTTGGGGTCCGCGGGGACCCAGTACTTC.

The rearrangement uses TRBV5-4 and TRBJ2-7; unclear D gene. CDR3 size: 14 residues. In germline, CDR1 is SGHNT, CDR2 YYREEE (reference sequence). V was shortened by 0 bases and J by 6 bases, with 13 bases between the two germline ends. The CDR3 sequence: CASSLVGMVSEQYF. The CDR3 DNA sequence: TGTGCCAGCAGCTTGGTGGGTATGGTATCCGAGCAGTACTTC.

This chain connects TRBV6-6 to TRBJ2-1; TRBD2 agrees at 7 bases. The CDR3 is made up of 14 amino acids. Trimming cost V 6 bases and J 4 bases; bases outside gene matches: 6. Germline V gene sequence: CDR1 MNHNY, CDR2 SVGAGI (reference sequence). The DNA of the CDR3 is TGTGCCAGCAGCCTTACGGGGGGATACAATGAGCAGTTCTTC. Amino acids: CASSLTGGYNEQFF.

The chain combines TRBV4-1 with TRBJ2-7; no clear D gene. Trimming took off 4 bases at V and 2 bases at J, with 9 bases between the two ends. This CDR3 is 13 amino acids long. The germline CDR1 and CDR2 sequences are MGHRA and YSYEKL. The CDR3 sequence: CASSLRAAYEQYF. Written as DNA, the CDR3 is TGCGCCAGCAGCCTTAGGGCGGCCTACGAGCAGTACTTC.

The chain carries TRBV11-2 and TRBJ2-1; perhaps TRBD1 as D (6 bases). CDR1 and CDR2 (germline): SGHAT, FQNNGV. The V gene lost 5 bases and the J gene lost 9 bases, with 20 bases spanning the gap. This CDR3 region has 15 residues. Here the CDR3 reads CASSRSTGPTSEQFF. The CDR3 bases are TGTGCCAGCAGCCGTTCGACAGGCCCTACAAGTGAGCAGTTCTTC. The entire variable domain, with the rest obtained from reference TRBV11-2 and TRBJ2-1, is as follows: EAGVAQSPRYKIIEKRQSVAFWCNPISGHATLYWYQQILGQGPKLLIQFQNNGVVDDSQLPKDRFSAERLKGVDSTLKIQPAKLEDSAVYLCASSRSTGPTSEQFFGPGTRLTVL.

The chain employs TRBV11-2 and TRBJ2-7; tentatively, D is TRBD2 (6 bases). The CDR3 contains 16 residues. V shed 0 bases and J shed 3 bases, with 15 bases lying between them. The germline CDR1 and CDR2 sequences are SGHAT and FQNNGV. The CDR3 region has the DNA TGTGCCAGCAGCTTAGATCCCCACGGAGGGGTCTACGAGCAGTACTTC. This gives the protein CASSLDPHGGVYEQYF.

The chain joins TRBV28 to TRBJ1-5; possibly TRBD1 for D (5 bases). The CDR3 totals 17 residues. Germline CDR1 is MDHEN and CDR2 is SYDVKM. V lost 2 bases, J lost 4 bases, and 18 bases lay in between. The CDR3 nucleotides are TGTGCCAGCAGTTTAATCTCAGGTCCACAGGCGAATCAGCCCCAGCATTTT. It is translated as CASSLISGPQANQPQHF.

J is TRBJ1-1 and V is TRBV4-2, with D uncertain. CDR1 and CDR2 from the germline V gene are LGHNA and YNFKEQ. V was trimmed by 1 base and J by 4 bases, leaving 4 bases between them. This CDR3 is built from 12 residues. The CDR3, as DNA: TGTGCCAGCAGCCAAGGGGCCACTGAAGCTTTCTTT. Amino acids: CASSQGATEAFF.

J is TRBJ1-6 and V is TRBV18; 8 bases map to TRBD1. CDR1 is KGHSH and CDR2 is LQKENI in the germline V gene. This CDR3 is built from 13 residues. V lost 9 bases and J lost 5; bases outside the gene matches: 3. For the CDR3, the DNA is TGTGCCAGTGGACAGGGAGATAATTCACCCCTCCACTTT. Protein product: CASGQGDNSPLHF.

The rearrangement links TRBV4-1 to TRBJ2-3; TRBD2 is a possible D gene (6 bases). Between the trimmed V and J ends, which lost 0 bases and 7 bases, there was a span of 23 bases. CDR1 is MGHRA, CDR2 YSYEKL, per germline. The CDR3 runs to 18 residues. This CDR3 reads CASSQEGLGRVGGNTQYF. The CDR3 nucleotides read TGCGCCAGCAGCCAAGAAGGGCTGGGCAGGGTGGGCGGGAATACGCAGTATTTT.

The rearrangement joins TRBV4-2 to TRBJ2-7; 8 bases align to TRBD1. In germline, CDR1 is LGHNA, CDR2 YNFKEQ. The length of the CDR3 is 14 residues. V dropped 4 bases and J dropped 1; count of bases not matched to a gene: 3. Here the CDR3 reads CASSLRTGSYEQYF. Written as DNA, the CDR3 is TGTGCCAGCAGCCTCAGGACAGGGTCCTACGAGCAGTACTTC.

The V gene is TRBV7-9, the J gene TRBJ1-2, with 9 bases lining up with TRBD1. V trimming: 2 bases; J trimming: 2 bases; junction bases outside the gene matches: 9. Germline V lookup: CDR1 SEHNR, CDR2 FQNEAQ (reference sequence). The CDR3 is 17 residues long. The CDR3 DNA follows: TGTGCCAGCAGCTTACTAACCAGGGACAGGGAAAACTATGGCTACACCTTC. Amino acids: CASSLLTRDRENYGYTF.

This clone was observed a few times. The V call is TRBV5-1, the J call TRBJ2-1; D may be TRBD1 (6 bases). The CDR3 is made up of 15 amino acids. CDR1 is SGHRS, CDR2 YFSETQ, per germline. The germline V and J ends were trimmed by 2 bases and 8 bases, with 17 bases remaining between them. The CDR3 spells CASSLQGTRGDEQFF. Here the CDR3 DNA reads TGCGCCAGCAGCTTACAGGGCACCCGTGGGGATGAGCAGTTCTTC.

V usage is TRBV9 and J usage is TRBJ2-7; D unresolved. CDR1 and CDR2 (germline): SGDLS, YYNGEE. The CDR3 has 13 residues. Trimming took off 3 bases at V and 3 bases at J, with 10 bases between the two ends. The CDR3 coding sequence is TGTGCCAGCAGCGGCGGCAGTTACTACGAGCAGTACTTC. Translation gives CASSGGSYYEQYF. The full variable domain, rest sourced from reference TRBV9 and TRBJ2-7, is DSGVTQTPKHLITATGQRVTLRCSPRSGDLSVYWYQQSLDQGLQFLIQYYNGEERAKGNILERFSAQQFPDLHSELNLSSLELGDSALYFCASSGGSYYEQYFGPGTRLTVT.

This chain joins TRBV14 and TRBJ2-4, with D tentatively TRBD1 or TRBD2 (5 bases each). The V gene lost 3 bases and the J gene lost 0 bases, with 21 bases spanning the gap. Per germline, CDR1 SGHDN and CDR2 FVKESK. The CDR3 length is 19 residues. This CDR3 reads CASSHDPLRGSIAKNIQYF. Written as DNA, the CDR3 is TGTGCCAGCAGCCATGATCCCCTCCGGGGCTCAATAGCCAAAAACATTCAGTACTTC.

The genes are TRBV5-4 and TRBJ2-3, with D possibly TRBD2 on 6 matching bases. The CDR3 loop spans 14 amino acids. Looked up from germline, CDR1 is SGHNT and CDR2 is YYREEE (reference sequence). V lost 7 bases and J lost 6, with 18 bases in between. CDR3 nucleotides: TGTGCCAGCGGGGCGGGACCCTTAGAGGATACGCAGTATTTT. Its translation is CASGAGPLEDTQYF. Filled out from reference TRBV5-4 and TRBJ2-3, the complete variable domain reads ETGVTQSPTHLIKTRGQQVTLRCSSQSGHNTVSWYQQALGQGPQFIFQYYREEENGRGNFPPRFSGLQFPNYSSELNVNALELDDSALYLCASGAGPLEDTQYFGPGTRLTVL.

The genes are TRBV5-4 and TRBJ2-3, with D unresolved. V lost 4 bases to trimming and J lost 6 bases, with 9 bases between them. CDR1 is SGHNT, CDR2 YYREEE, per germline (reference sequence). This CDR3 contains 12 residues. The CDR3 DNA sequence: TGTGCCAGCAGCGCGGTGGGGGATACGCAGTATTTT. It specifies CASSAVGDTQYF.

By its share, this clone is medium-sized. The chain joins TRBV10-3 to TRBJ1-2; a weak D match, TRBD1 (6 bases). V lost 2 bases and J 4 bases, leaving 17 bases between the germline ends. Germline V gene sequence: CDR1 ENHRY, CDR2 SYGVKD. There are 16 residues in the CDR3. Written as DNA, the CDR3 is TGTGCCATCAGTGAGGGGGGGGCCGGGGGCGGCTATGGCTACACCTTC. Its translation is CAISEGGAGGGYGYTF.

The chain combines TRBV7-8 with TRBJ1-3, with D possibly being TRBD1 (5 bases). V shed 0 bases and J shed 8 bases, with 17 bases lying between them. This CDR3 contains 16 residues. Per germline, CDR1 SGHVS and CDR2 FQNEAQ. The CDR3 sequence: CASSLAPVRGGDTIYF. The CDR3 coding sequence is TGTGCCAGCAGCTTAGCGCCAGTCAGAGGAGGGGACACCATATATTTT.

The V gene is TRBV5-1, the J gene TRBJ2-7; no reliable D call. The CDR3 runs to 15 residues. Trimming cost V 4 bases and J 5 bases, with 19 bases left between them. Germline CDR1 is SGHRS and CDR2 is YFSETQ. The chain's CDR3 is CASSPEAGIRNEQYF. The DNA for the CDR3 is TGCGCCAGCAGCCCCGAGGCAGGTATAAGGAACGAGCAGTACTTC.

The V and J genes are TRBV19 and TRBJ1-5, with D possibly TRBD1 on 5 matching bases. In germline, CDR1 is LNHDA, CDR2 SQIVND (reference sequence). This CDR3 region has 15 residues. The V gene lost 6 bases and the J gene lost 5 bases, with 17 bases spanning the gap. The CDR3 protein is CASSPEGGADQPQHF. In DNA, the CDR3 is TGTGCCAGTAGCCCTGAGGGAGGGGCTGATCAGCCCCAGCATTTT.

The genes are TRBV10-3 and TRBJ1-2, with D unresolved. CDR1 and CDR2 from the germline V gene are ENHRY and SYGVKD. The CDR3 is made up of 12 amino acids. The V end lost 6 bases, the J end lost 0 bases, and 5 bases lay between the germline ends. CDR3 sequence (DNA): TGTGCCATCAGGACTGCTAACTATGGCTACACCTTC. The encoded protein is CAIRTANYGYTF.

The table lists this clone with a few counts. The chain has TRBV11-2 and TRBJ2-1, with D perhaps TRBD2 (6 bases). This CDR3 is built from 16 residues. Trimming removed 0 bases at V and 2 bases at J, with 11 bases between. Germline V CDR1 and CDR2: SGHAT, FQNNGV. In DNA, the CDR3 is TGTGCCAGCAGCTTAGATAGAGCGGGTCCCTACAATGAGCAGTTCTTC. Translation: CASSLDRAGPYNEQFF.

The V and J genes are TRBV11-2 and TRBJ2-3; 12 bases are a match to TRBD2. V was clipped by 5 bases and J by 3 bases; unmatched bases: 9. Per germline, CDR1 SGHAT and CDR2 FQNNGV. The CDR3 runs to 17 residues. This CDR3 reads CASSLSSGGGRTDTQYF. Here the CDR3 DNA reads TGTGCCAGCAGCCTCTCTAGCGGGGGGGGTCGGACAGATACGCAGTATTTT.

The chain uses TRBV4-1 and TRBJ2-7; possibly TRBD2 for D (6 bases). Germline CDR1 reads MGHRA; CDR2 reads YSYEKL. V was shortened by 3 bases and J by 0 bases, with 15 bases between the two germline ends. The CDR3 length is 16 residues. The CDR3 DNA is TGCGCCAGCAGCCAGGAGGGTTTCCGGAGCTCCTACGAGCAGTACTTC. This encodes CASSQEGFRSSYEQYF.

The rearrangement joins TRBV7-3 to TRBJ2-7, with 9 bases matching TRBD2. The length of the CDR3 is 16 residues. Germline CDR1 reads SGHTA; CDR2 reads FQGTGA. Trimming took 2 bases from V and 2 from J; bases not matched to a gene: 7. The CDR3 protein is CASSLESASGAYEQYF. CDR3 DNA: TGTGCCAGCAGCTTAGAATCGGCTAGCGGGGCCTACGAGCAGTACTTC.

This clone came up once. The chain is built from TRBV29-1 and TRBJ2-7, with D maybe TRBD1 (6 bases). The CDR3 covers 13 residues. V was shortened by 7 bases and J by 0 bases, with 13 bases between the two germline ends. Germline lookup yields CDR1 SQVTM and CDR2 ANQGSEA. CDR3 protein: CSARTVSSYEQYF. CDR3 coding DNA: TGCAGCGCCAGGACAGTGAGCTCCTACGAGCAGTACTTC.

As regards this clone: The junction departs from germline at one end; a sequencing error may be responsible. The chain is built from TRBV6-5 and TRBJ1-3, with D unresolved. In germline, CDR1 is MNHEY, CDR2 SVGAGI. The CDR3 runs to 12 residues. CDR3 nucleotides: TGCAGAGAGGAAAACCCTGGAAACACCATATATTTT. Amino acid sequence: CREENPGNTIYF.

The sample holds one count of this clone. This chain connects TRBV11-2 to TRBJ2-3; D gene unclear. V was clipped by 0 bases and J by 7 bases, with 2 bases between them. CDR3 length equals 11 residues. Germline assignment: CDR1 SGHAT and CDR2 FQNNGV. In DNA form, the CDR3 reads TGTGCCAGCAGCTTAGAATATACGCAGTATTTT. It translates to CASSLEYTQYF.

CDR3 sequence (DNA): TGTGCCAGCAGCGTAGGTTCGGGGGATACTGAAAAACTGTTTTTT. It specifies CASSVGSGDTEKLFF. The chain employs TRBV9 and TRBJ1-4, with a tentative D call TRBD1 (5 bases). The CDR3 contains 15 residues. Germline values: CDR1 SGDLS, CDR2 YYNGEE. Trimming shortened V by 0 bases and J by 7 bases, and 13 bases separated the two germline ends.

The chain's CDR3 is CASSSGLAGTGELFF. In nucleotides, the CDR3 is TGTGCCAGCAGCTCCGGACTAGCGGGAACCGGGGAGCTGTTTTTT. The V call is TRBV11-2, the J call TRBJ2-2; 12 nucleotides agree with TRBD2. CDR1 and CDR2 (germline): SGHAT, FQNNGV. V gave up 4 bases and J gave up 5 bases; unmatched junction bases: 2. CDR3 size: 15 residues.